This T cell receptor (beta chain) was captured in a study of cytomegalovirus exposure and HLA in healthy donors (dated by TCRdb to 2017 to 2019). A note on the overall study: In an earlier analysis of some 610 of the donors, 276 Gb of sequence data and roughly 100 million unique TCR beta sequences from about 179 million T cells were reported. Besides the first cohort of under 700 subjects, a separate validation cohort made up of roughly 120 different subjects was used. Among the roughly 370 genotyped donors, 75% to 90% belonged to the genetic ancestry cluster associated with self-reported Caucasian donors. A later genetic analysis took genome-wide SNP genotypes for about 60% of the roughly 670 donors and used that subset as a discovery cohort. Rather than using new phenotypic data, the later analysis identified candidate immune exposures from TCR beta sequences and from how often those sequences occurred across donors. The study combined high-throughput TCR immunosequencing, statistical association of individual TCRs with disease status, and machine learning to predict cytomegalovirus infection status. Several DR-DQ haplotypes were handled as single units for association and clustering because linkage in the cohort was strong. Across 398 genotyped donors of the cohort, an average of approximately 220,000 unique TCR beta nucleotide sequences per donor were sequenced, and around 20% of those sequences were non-productive. An earlier analysis of several hundred of the donors used high-throughput TCR beta sequencing to judge whether each TCR beta V gene segment behaved as functional or pseudogenic. An early release covering roughly 600 HLA-typed donors comprised about 310 gigabases of sequencing data and approximately 80 million unique TCR sequences. Both class I and class II loci were covered by HLA typing, at four-digit resolution. Alongside the repertoire data, information on donor age, sex, ethnicity and CMV serostatus was compiled. The number of typed donors differed by locus: about 620-630 for A, B, C, DRB1 and DQB1; about 520 for DQA1; some 610 for DPA1; and roughly 490 for DPB1. The T cell repertoires of roughly 660 subjects were profiled by immunosequencing and related to cytomegalovirus serostatus. In a later analysis, previously published TCR beta repertoires from 550 to 700 donors were re-analyzed and high-resolution HLA genotyping was added so that TCR occurrence patterns could be studied. Every discovery cohort repertoire had been produced on one sequencing platform. The study was designed to test whether signatures of past pathogen exposure could be identified by cataloging public T cell receptors. What the research found in general, with its limitations: In an earlier analysis of 587 of the donors, most TCR beta V segments were observed in productive rearrangements about 87% or about 30% of the time, broadly matching IMGT annotations. It was suggested by the authors that the approach could potentially be generalized to other disease states and immunological phenotypes. According to a later analysis, TCR association rates differed among HLA loci, with DRB1 alleles showing the most associated TCRs and HLA-C alleles showing the fewest. Sequencing depth was assumed to be roughly uniform across donors in the presence/absence analyses, though that assumption may not hold. In both the original and validation cohorts, the classifier was reported to diagnose cytomegalovirus status with high specificity and sensitivity. A cluster of highly shared sequence variants was judged likely to be a technical artifact of the sequencing pipeline. In a later genetic analysis, a missense DCLRE1C variant was associated with V-gene and J-gene trimming of TCR beta chains, and the association was replicated in an independent cohort. The earlier analysis of 587 of the donors excluded 15 to 20 rarely observed V segments, including chromosome 9 orphons, because counts were too low. A later analysis found that HLA-associated TCR beta chains were more clonally expanded and had lower generation probabilities than equally common non-associated chains. A later analysis found that most CMV-associated TCR beta chains appeared HLA-restricted, with HLA associations seemingly driven largely by CMV exposure. According to a later analysis, parvovirus B19, influenza, CMV and Epstein-Barr virus appeared linked to several top co-occurrence clusters. Specific HLA alleles were associated with 16,951 TCR beta sequences at a false discovery rate of 0.05 in a later analysis. A total of 150 to 200 TCR beta chains were listed by the study as associated with cytomegalovirus. When HLA alleles, especially DR and DQ, strongly co-occurred, TCR associations were difficult to assign to individual alleles. In a later genetic analysis, fewer N-insertions in productive TCRs were reported among donors in an Asian-associated ancestry cluster than the roughly 700-donor mean. Only TCR beta chains were sequenced in this cohort, and the absence of alpha or paired-chain data limited detectable features. Most TCR sequences were seen in very few donors, while some public TCRs were found in many individuals. Correlated functional status among segregating V segments might be attributable to linkage disequilibrium, but an unknown experimental factor could not be ruled out. In vitro tests confirmed that a few of the cytomegalovirus-associated TCR beta chains recognize cytomegalovirus antigens. A further reported finding was that TCR beta sequences accurately predicted the HLA-A and HLA-B alleles for most subjects in the first cohort. Because some donors lacked HLA typing at each locus, the association tests relied only on the typed subset. Immune exposure information for the cohort was limited to CMV serostatus. The 87-base-pair reads could not distinguish some IMGT-functional V segments, including TRBV6-2 and TRBV6-3, so those segments were excluded.

To note about this clone: No antigen is known for it. No quality values exist for individual bases; no much larger clone is one base distant.

The library was obtained by the immunoSEQ multiplex PCR assay. The multiplex PCR relied on a mix of 60 forward primers for TCR Vbeta segments and 13 reverse primers for TCR Jbeta segments. The CDR3 region of rearranged TCR beta genes was amplified from genomic DNA with a multiplex PCR assay. On the Illumina HiSeq System, the amplified TCR beta libraries were sequenced as 87-base-pair reads. For the original study's pipeline: A later analysis counted approximately 74 million unique TCR beta chains across the 650 to 700 repertoires, and some 11 million of these chains were shared by at least two donors. Raw reads were error-corrected and collapsed into unique sequences by a nearest-neighbor algorithm in which closely related sequences were merged to remove PCR and sequencing errors. To assign V, D and J gene segments, CDR3 sequences were aligned to IMGT reference sequences. For a sequence to be retained, a match of at least six nucleotides to both a V gene segment and a J gene segment was required. A rearrangement was called productive if the CDR3 had no stop codons and remained in frame with V and J, and every other rearrangement was called non-productive. Following IMGT convention, CDR3 was defined as the stretch from the second conserved V-encoded cysteine up to the conserved J-encoded phenylalanine. Sequences without an unambiguous match to a single V gene segment were excluded from the earlier analysis of approximately 560 of the donors. In an earlier analysis of 587 of the donors, V segments were called functional above 56.7% productive rearrangements and were called segregating when the between-donor standard deviation exceeded 5%. A statistical classification framework was developed to diagnose cytomegalovirus status using the catalog of TCR beta chain sequences. In a later analysis, V and J genes were assigned by comparing TCR nucleotide sequences against IMGT/GENE-DB human TR gene sequences. A later analysis assigned CDR3 sequences and most-parsimonious VDJ recombination scenarios with the TCRdist pipeline. A later analysis defined each TCR beta chain by its CDR3 amino acid sequence plus V-gene family, and excluded reads lacking a unique V-gene family. A later analysis removed roughly 590 highly shared, low-generation-probability nucleotide sequences to deal with suspected cross-contamination and a sequencing artifact. In a later analysis, a clonal expansion index was calculated for each public chain from normalized within-repertoire ranks of inferred template counts. In a later analysis, generation probabilities were computed using a VDJ recombination model fitted to out-of-frame rearrangements, and the results were checked against IGoR. Hypergeometric tests were used in a later analysis to score TCR-TCR, TCR-HLA and TCR-CMV co-occurrence, with a repertoire-size bias correction applied to the TCR pairs. To estimate false discovery rates, a later analysis permuted the HLA or CMV assignments 20 times. In a later analysis, co-occurring TCRs were grouped using DBSCAN, with TCRdist sequence similarity added in when clustering inside HLA-allele-positive subsets. Repertoires with fewer than 30,000 or more than 120,000 public chains were left out of co-occurrence clustering, as were about 5 repertoires with anomalous nucleotide sharing. Drawn from immuneACCESS, this table holds only the in-frame rearrangements with V and J called that TCRdb kept. Clones are partly lost; checked studies trace under half to an unresolved V gene and leave the rest unexplained. The V and J calls and clone size come from that table; D and trimming were worked out from the DNA. The table for this sample lists over 150,000 clones; roughly 79% of them were counted only once. The ten largest clones capture approximately 2.9% of the sample.

The CDR3 sequence holds 14 residues, the cysteine and phenylalanine included. Only CDR3 DNA remains: 42 bases, in frame from the first base. V loses 5 bases, J loses 5 bases, and the germline ends lie 13 bases apart. Sequences SGHNT (CDR1) and YYREEE (CDR2) are obtained from the germline V gene (reference sequence). The cohort comprised around 690 healthy bone marrow donors. At the time of sampling, all cohort members were nominally healthy, though unrecorded immune exposures were likely present. The donor tested CMV seronegative and was one of the 352 seronegative cohort members. A peripheral blood sample was collected from each donor, and TCR beta sequencing was performed on peripheral blood mononuclear cells. Genomic DNA was extracted from the blood cell samples with the Qiagen DNeasy Blood Extraction Kit.

The TCR originated in a male donor in good health and CMV-seronegative. This chain is built from TRBV5-4 and TRBJ2-2; the best D guess is TRBD2, with 5 bases matching. Sequencing used PBMCs. The CDR3 region has the sequence CASSVDRGTGELFF. The DNA reads as follows: TGTGCCAGCAGTGTTGACCGAGGGACCGGGGAGCTGTTTTTT.